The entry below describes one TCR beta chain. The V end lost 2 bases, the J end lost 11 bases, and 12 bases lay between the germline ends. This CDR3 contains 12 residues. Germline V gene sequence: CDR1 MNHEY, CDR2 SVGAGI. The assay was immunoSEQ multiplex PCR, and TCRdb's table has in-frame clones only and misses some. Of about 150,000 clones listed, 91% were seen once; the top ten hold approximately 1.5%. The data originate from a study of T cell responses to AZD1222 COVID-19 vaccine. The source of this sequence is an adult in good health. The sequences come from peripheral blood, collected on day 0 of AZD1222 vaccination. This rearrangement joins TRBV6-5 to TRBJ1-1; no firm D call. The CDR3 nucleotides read TGTGCCAGCAGTTACGAGGGAAGGCGGGCTTTCTTT. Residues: CASSYEGRRAFF.